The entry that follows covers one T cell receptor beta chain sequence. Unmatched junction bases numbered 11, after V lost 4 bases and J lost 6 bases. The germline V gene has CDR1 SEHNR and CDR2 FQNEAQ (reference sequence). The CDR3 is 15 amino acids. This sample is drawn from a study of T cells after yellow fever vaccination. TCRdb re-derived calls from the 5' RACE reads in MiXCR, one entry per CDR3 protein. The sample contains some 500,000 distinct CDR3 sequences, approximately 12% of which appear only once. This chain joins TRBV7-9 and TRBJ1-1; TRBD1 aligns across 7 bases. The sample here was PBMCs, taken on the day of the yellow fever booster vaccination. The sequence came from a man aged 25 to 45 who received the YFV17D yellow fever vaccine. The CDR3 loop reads CASSSIVGQGAEAFF. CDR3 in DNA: TGTGCCAGCAGCTCAATAGTAGGTCAGGGGGCTGAAGCTTTCTTT.